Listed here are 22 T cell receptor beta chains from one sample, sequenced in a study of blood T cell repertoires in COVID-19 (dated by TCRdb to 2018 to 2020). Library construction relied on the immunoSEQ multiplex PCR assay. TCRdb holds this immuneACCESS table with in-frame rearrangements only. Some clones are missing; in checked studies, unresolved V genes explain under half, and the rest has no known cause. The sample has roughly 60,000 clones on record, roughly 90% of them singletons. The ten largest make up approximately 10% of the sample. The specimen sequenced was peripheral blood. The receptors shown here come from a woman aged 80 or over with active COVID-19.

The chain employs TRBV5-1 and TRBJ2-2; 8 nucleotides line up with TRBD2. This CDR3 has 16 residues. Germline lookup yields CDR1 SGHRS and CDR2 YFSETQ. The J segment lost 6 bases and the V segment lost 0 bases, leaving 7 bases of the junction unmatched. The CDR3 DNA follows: TGCGCCAGCAGCTTGGCCGAGCGGGAGCTTCCCGGGGAGCTGTTTTTT. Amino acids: CASSLAERELPGELFF.

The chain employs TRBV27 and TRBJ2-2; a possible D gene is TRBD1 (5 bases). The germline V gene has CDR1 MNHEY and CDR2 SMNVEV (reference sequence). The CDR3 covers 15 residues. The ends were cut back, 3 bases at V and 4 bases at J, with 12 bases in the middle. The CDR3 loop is CASSFWGQSTGELFF. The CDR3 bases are TGTGCCAGCAGTTTTTGGGGCCAGAGCACCGGGGAGCTGTTTTTT.

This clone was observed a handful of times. In DNA, the CDR3 is TGTGCCAGCAGCTTTGGTTTAGTGAACACCGGGGAGCTGTTTTTT. It is translated as CASSFGLVNTGELFF. The chain is built from TRBV11-2 and TRBJ2-2; no clear D. Looked up from germline, CDR1 is SGHAT and CDR2 is FQNNGV. The V gene lost 3 bases and the J gene lost 1 base, with 9 bases spanning the gap. The CDR3 spans 15 residues.

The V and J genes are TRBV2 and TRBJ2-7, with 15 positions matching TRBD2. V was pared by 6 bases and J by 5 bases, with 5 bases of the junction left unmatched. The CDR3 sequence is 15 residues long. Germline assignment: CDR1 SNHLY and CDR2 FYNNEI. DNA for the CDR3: TGTGCCAGCAGCGAGGGACTAGCGGGGGGCCACGAGCAGTACGTC. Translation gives CASSEGLAGGHEQYV.

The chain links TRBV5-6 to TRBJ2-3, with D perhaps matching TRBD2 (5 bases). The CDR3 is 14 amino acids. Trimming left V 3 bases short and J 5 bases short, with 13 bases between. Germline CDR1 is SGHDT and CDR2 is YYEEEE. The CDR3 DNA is TGTGCCAGCAGCTGGGTGCGGGTCGGAGATACGCAGTATTTT. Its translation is CASSWVRVGDTQYF.

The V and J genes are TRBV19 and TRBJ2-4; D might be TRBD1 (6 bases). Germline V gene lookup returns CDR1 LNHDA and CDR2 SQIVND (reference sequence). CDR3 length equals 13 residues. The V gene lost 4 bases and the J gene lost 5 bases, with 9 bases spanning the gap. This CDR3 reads CASSKDRENIQYF. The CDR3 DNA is TGTGCCAGTAGTAAGGACAGAGAAAACATTCAGTACTTC.

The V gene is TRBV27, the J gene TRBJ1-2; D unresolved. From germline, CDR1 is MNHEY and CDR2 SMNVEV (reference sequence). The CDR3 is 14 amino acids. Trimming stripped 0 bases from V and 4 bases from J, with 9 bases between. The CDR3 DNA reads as TGTGCCAGCAGTTTATCAGCCACCCCCTATGGCTACACCTTC. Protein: CASSLSATPYGYTF.

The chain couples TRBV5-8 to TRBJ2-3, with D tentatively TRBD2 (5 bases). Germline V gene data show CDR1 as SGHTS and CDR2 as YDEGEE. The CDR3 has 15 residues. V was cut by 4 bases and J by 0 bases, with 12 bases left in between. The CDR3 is CASSPEWTSTDTQYF. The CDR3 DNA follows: TGTGCCAGCAGCCCTGAGTGGACTAGCACAGATACGCAGTATTTT.

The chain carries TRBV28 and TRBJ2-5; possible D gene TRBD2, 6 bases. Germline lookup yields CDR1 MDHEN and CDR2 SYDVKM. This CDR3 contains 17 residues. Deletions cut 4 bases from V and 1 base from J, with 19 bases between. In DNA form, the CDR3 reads TGTGCCAGCAGTTCCTCGTCACTAGCTGCGGGCCAAGAGACCCAGTACTTC. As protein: CASSSSSLAAGQETQYF.

The CDR3 loop reads CATGQGGQYTEAFF. The CDR3 nucleotides read TGTGCCACCGGACAGGGGGGCCAGTACACTGAAGCTTTCTTT. The chain links TRBV5-4 to TRBJ1-1; TRBD1 aligns across 10 bases. This CDR3 has 14 residues. V trimming: 9 bases; J trimming: 3 bases; junction bases outside the gene matches: 8. CDR1 and CDR2 (germline): SGHNT, YYREEE (reference sequence).

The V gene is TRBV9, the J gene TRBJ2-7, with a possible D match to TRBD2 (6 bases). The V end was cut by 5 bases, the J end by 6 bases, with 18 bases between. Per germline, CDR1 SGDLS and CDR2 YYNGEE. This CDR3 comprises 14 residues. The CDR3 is CASSRGEGRGEQYF. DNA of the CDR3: TGTGCCAGCAGTAGAGGAGAGGGGCGGGGCGAGCAGTACTTC.

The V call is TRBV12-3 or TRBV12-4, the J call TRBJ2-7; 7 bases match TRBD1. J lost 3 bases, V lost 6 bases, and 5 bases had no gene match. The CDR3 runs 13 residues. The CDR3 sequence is CASRNRGYYEQYF. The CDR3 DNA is TGTGCCAGCAGAAACAGGGGCTACTACGAGCAGTACTTC.

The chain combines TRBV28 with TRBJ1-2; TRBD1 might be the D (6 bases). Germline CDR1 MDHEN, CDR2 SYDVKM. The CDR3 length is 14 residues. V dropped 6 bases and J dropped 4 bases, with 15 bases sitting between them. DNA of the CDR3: TGTGCCAGCAGCTCGGGAGGGGGGCTCTATGGCTACACCTTC. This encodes CASSSGGGLYGYTF.

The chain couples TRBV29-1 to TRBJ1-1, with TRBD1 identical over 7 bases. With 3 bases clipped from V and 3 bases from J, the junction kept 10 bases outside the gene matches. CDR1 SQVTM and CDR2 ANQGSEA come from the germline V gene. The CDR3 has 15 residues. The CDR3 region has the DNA TGCAGCGTTGATTTGGAGGGGGCCCGGGACACTGAAGCTTTCTTT. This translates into CSVDLEGARDTEAFF.

The CDR3 bases are TGTGCCAGCAGCGCGCCGATGGGTTGCGGGGGCGGCCGGATCACAACTAATGAAAAACTGTTTTTT. It is translated as CASSAPMGCGGGRITTNEKLFF. This chain connects TRBV21-1 to TRBJ1-4. TRBV21-1 is a pseudogene. The CDR3 runs to 22 residues.

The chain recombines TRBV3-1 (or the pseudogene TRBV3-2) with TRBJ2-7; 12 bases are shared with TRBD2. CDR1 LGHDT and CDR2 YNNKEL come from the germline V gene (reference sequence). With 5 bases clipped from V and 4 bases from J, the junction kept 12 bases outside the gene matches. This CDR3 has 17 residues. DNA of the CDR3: TGTGCCAGCAGCTCTAGGACTAGCGGGACCGGCGGGTACGAGCAGTACTTC. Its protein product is CASSSRTSGTGGYEQYF.

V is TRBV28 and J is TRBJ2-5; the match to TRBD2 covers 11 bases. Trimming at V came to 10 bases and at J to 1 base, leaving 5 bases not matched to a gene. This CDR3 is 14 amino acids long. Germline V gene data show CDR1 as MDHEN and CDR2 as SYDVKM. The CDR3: CATSSGGPQETQYF. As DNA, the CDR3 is TGTGCCACCTCTAGCGGGGGGCCCCAAGAGACCCAGTACTTC.

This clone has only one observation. CDR3 loop: CAIGQGIDNEQFF. CDR3 coding DNA: TGTGCCATCGGACAGGGGATAGACAATGAGCAGTTCTTC. The chain uses TRBV10-3 and TRBJ2-1, with 9 bases aligning to TRBD1. Germline-derived CDR1 and CDR2 are ENHRY and SYGVKD. The CDR3 loop spans 13 amino acids. Trimming removed 8 bases from V and 5 bases from J; junction bases left unmatched: 4.

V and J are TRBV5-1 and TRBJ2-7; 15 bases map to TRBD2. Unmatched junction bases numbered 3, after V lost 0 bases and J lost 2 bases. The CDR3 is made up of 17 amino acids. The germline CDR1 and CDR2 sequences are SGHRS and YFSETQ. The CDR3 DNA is TGCGCCAGCAGCTTGGGGACTAGCGGGAGGGGCGCCTACGAGCAGTACTTC. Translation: CASSLGTSGRGAYEQYF.

The CDR3 here is CASSSMVRANEKLFF. For the CDR3, the DNA is TGTGCCAGCAGCTCTATGGTGAGGGCTAATGAAAAACTGTTTTTT. The chain couples TRBV7-9 to TRBJ1-4; unclear D gene. The CDR3 consists of 15 residues. Germline V gene sequence: CDR1 SEHNR, CDR2 FQNEAQ (reference sequence). V lost 4 bases to trimming and J lost 3 bases, with 12 bases between them. Based on the CDR3 plus reference TRBV7-9 and TRBJ1-4, the full variable domain is DTGVSQNPRHKITKRGQNVTFRCDPISEHNRLYWYRQTLGQGPEFLTYFQNEAQLEKSRLLSDRFSAERPKGSFSTLEIQRTEQGDSAMYLCASSSMVRANEKLFFGSGTQLSVL.

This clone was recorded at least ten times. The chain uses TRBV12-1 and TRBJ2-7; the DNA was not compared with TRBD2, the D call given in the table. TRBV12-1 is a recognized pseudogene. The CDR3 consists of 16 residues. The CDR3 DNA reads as TGTGCCAGCAGCCGAACTGATTTGGCGGGAAGGTACGAGCAGTACTTC. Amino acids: CASSRTDLAGRYEQYF.

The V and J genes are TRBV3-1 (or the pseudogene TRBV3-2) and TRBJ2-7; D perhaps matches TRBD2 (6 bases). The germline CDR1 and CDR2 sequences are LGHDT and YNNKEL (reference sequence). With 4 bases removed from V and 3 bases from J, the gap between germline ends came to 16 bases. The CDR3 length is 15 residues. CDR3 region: CASSPSGTGYYEQYF. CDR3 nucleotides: TGTGCCAGCAGCCCCTCCGGGACTGGATACTACGAGCAGTACTTC.